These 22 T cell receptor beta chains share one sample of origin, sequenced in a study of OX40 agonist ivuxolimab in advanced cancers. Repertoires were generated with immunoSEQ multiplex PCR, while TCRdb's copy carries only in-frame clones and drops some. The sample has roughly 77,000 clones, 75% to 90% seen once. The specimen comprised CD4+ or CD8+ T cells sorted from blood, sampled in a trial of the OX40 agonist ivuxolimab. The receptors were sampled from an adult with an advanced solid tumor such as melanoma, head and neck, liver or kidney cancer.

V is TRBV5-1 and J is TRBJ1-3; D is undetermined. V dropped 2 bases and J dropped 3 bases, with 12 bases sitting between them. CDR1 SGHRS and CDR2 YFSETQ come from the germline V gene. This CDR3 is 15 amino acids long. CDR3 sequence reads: CASSFGSSRGNTIYF. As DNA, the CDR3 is TGCGCCAGCAGCTTCGGGTCCTCTCGTGGAAACACCATATATTTT. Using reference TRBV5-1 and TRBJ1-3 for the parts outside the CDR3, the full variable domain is KAGVTQTPRYLIKTRGQQVTLSCSPISGHRSVSWYQQTPGQGLQFLFEYFSETQRNKGNFPGRFSGRQFSNSRSEMNVSTLELGDSALYLCASSFGSSRGNTIYFGEGSWLTVV.

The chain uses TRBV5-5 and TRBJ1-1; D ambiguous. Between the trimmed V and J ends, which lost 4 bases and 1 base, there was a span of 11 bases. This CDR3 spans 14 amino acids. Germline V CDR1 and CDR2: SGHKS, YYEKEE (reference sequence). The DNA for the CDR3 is TGTGCCAGCAGCCCACGCCCCCCGAACACTGAAGCTTTCTTT. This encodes CASSPRPPNTEAFF. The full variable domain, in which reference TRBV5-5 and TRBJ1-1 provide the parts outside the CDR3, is DAGVTQSPTHLIKTRGQQVTLRCSPISGHKSVSWYQQVLGQGPQFIFQYYEKEERGRGNFPDRFSARQFPNYSSELNVNALLLGDSALYLCASSPRPPNTEAFFGQGTRLTVV.

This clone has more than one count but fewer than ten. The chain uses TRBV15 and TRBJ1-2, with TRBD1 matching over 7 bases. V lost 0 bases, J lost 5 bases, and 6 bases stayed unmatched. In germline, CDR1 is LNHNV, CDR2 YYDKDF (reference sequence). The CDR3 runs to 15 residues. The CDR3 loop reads CATSRDMVQGYGYTF. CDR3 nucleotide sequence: TGTGCCACCAGCAGAGATATGGTACAGGGGTATGGCTACACCTTC.

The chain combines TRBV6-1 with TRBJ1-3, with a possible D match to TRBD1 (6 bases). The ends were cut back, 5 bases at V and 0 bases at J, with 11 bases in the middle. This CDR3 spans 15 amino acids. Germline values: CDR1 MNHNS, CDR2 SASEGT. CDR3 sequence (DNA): TGTGCCAGCAGTTTCGGACAGAGCTCTGGAAACACCATATATTTT. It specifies CASSFGQSSGNTIYF.

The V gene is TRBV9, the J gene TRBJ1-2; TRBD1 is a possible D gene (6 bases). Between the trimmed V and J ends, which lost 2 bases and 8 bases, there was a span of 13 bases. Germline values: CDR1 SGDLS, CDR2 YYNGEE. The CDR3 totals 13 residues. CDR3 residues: CASSVAGVEGYTF. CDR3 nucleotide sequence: TGTGCCAGCAGCGTGGCAGGGGTGGAAGGCTACACCTTC.

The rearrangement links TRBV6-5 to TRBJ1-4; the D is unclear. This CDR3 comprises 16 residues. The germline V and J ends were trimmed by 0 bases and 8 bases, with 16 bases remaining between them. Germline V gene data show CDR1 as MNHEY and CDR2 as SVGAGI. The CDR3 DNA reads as TGTGCCAGCAGTTACTCGATGTTTCCAGTCGTGGAAAAACTGTTTTTT. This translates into CASSYSMFPVVEKLFF.

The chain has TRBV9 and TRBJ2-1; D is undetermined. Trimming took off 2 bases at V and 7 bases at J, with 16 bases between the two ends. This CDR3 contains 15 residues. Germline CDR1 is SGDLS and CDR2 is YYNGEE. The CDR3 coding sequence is TGTGCCAGCAGCGTCCCCAGGCAGGAGACGAATGAGCAGTTCTTC. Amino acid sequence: CASSVPRQETNEQFF.

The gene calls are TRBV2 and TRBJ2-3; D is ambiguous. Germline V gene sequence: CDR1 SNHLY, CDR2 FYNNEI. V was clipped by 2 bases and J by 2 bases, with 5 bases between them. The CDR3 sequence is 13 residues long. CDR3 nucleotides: TGTGCCAGCAGTGAACTGTCCACAGATACGCAGTATTTT. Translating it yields CASSELSTDTQYF.

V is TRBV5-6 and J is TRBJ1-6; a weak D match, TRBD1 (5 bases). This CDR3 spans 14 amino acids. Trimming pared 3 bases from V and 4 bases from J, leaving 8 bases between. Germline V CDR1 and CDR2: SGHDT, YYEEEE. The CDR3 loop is CASSSGHYNSPLHF. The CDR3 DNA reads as TGTGCCAGCAGCTCGGGGCATTATAATTCACCCCTCCACTTT. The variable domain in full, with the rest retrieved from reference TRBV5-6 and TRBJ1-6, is DAGVTQSPTHLIKTRGQQVTLRCSPKSGHDTVSWYQQALGQGPQFIFQYYEEEERQRGNFPDRFSGHQFPNYSSELNVNALLLGDSALYLCASSSGHYNSPLHFGNGTRLTVT.

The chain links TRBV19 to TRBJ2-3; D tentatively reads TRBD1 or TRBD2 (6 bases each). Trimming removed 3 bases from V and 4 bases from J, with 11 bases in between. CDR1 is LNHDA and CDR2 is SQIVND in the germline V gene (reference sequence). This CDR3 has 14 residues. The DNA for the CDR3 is TGTGCCAGTAGTATTTCCGGGGGCCCAGATACGCAGTATTTT. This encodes CASSISGGPDTQYF.

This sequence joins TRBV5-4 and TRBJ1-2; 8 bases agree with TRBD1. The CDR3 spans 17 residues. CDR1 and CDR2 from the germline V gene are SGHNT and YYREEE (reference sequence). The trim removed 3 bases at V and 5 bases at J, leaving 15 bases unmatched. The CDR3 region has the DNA TGTGCCAGCAGCTCCAAGACAGGGGCCGCACTTCCTTATGGCTACACCTTC. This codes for CASSSKTGAALPYGYTF.

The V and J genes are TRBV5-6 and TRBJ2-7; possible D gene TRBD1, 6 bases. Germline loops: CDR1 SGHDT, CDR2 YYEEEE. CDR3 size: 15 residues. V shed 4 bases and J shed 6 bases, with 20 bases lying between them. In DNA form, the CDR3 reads TGTGCCAGCAGCGGCCGATTAACAGGGTACGGCGAGCAGTACTTC. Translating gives CASSGRLTGYGEQYF. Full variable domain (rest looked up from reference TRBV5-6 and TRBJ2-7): DAGVTQSPTHLIKTRGQQVTLRCSPKSGHDTVSWYQQALGQGPQFIFQYYEEEERQRGNFPDRFSGHQFPNYSSELNVNALLLGDSALYLCASSGRLTGYGEQYFGPGTRLTVT.

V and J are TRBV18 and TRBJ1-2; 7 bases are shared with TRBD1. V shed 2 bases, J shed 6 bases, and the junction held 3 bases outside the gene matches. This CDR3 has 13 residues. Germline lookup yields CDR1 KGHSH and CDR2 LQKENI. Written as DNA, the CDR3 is TGTGCCAGCTCACCAAGGCAGGGGGATGGCTACACCTTC. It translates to CASSPRQGDGYTF.

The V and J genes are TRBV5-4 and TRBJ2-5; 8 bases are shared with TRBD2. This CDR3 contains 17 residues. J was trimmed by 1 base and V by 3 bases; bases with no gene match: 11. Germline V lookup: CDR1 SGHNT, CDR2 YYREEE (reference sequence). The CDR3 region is CASSSAASGPTQETQYF. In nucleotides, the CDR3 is TGTGCCAGCAGCTCGGCAGCTAGCGGGCCCACCCAAGAGACCCAGTACTTC.

The CDR3 bases are TGTGCCAGCAGCTCCGGACTAGCGGGGGGGTTCAAAGAGACCCAGTACTTC. This translates into CASSSGLAGGFKETQYF. The J gene is TRBJ2-5, the V gene TRBV5-6; 15 nucleotides line up with TRBD2. Germline CDR1 and CDR2: SGHDT and YYEEEE. CDR3 length equals 17 residues. Germline trimming cut 3 bases from V and 3 bases from J; bases unmatched to any gene: 6.

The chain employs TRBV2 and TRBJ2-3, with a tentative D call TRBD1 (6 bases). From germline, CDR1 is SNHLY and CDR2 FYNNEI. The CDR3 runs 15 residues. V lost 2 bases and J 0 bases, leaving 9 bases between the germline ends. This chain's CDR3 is CASSENRVSTDTQYF. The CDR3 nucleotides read TGTGCCAGCAGTGAAAACAGGGTTAGCACAGATACGCAGTATTTT.

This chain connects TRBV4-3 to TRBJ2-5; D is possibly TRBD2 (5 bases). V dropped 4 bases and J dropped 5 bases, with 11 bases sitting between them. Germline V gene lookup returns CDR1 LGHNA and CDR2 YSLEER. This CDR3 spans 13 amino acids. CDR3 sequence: CASSPRDGETQYF. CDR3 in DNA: TGCGCCAGCAGCCCTCGGGATGGCGAGACCCAGTACTTC.

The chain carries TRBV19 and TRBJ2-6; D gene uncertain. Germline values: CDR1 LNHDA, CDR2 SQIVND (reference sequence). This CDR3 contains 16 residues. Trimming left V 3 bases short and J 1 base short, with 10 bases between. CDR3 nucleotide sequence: TGTGCCAGTAGTATTGGGCGTTTTTCTGGGGCCAACGTCCTGACTTTC. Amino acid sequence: CASSIGRFSGANVLTF.

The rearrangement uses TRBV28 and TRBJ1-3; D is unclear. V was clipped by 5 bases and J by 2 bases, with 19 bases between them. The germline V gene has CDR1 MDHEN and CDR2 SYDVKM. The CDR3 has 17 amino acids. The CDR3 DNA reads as TGTGCCAGCAGTGTCGTAGAAGGCCGTGGGGCTGGAAACACCATATATTTT. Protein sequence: CASSVVEGRGAGNTIYF. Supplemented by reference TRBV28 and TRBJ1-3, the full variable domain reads DVKVTQSSRYLVKRTGEKVFLECVQDMDHENMFWYRQDPGLGLRLIYFSYDVKMKEKGDIPEGYSVSREKKERFSLILESASTNQTSMYLCASSVVEGRGAGNTIYFGEGSWLTVV.

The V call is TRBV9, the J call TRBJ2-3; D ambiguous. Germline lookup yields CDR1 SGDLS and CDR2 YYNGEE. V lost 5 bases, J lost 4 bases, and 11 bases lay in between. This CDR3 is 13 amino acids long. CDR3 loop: CASSGDIADTQYF. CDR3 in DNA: TGTGCCAGCAGTGGAGACATAGCAGATACGCAGTATTTT.

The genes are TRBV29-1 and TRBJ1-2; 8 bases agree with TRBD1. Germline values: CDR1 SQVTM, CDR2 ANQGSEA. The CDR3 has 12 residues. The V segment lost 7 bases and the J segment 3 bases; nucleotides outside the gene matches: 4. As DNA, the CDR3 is TGCAGCGACCAACAGGGGGACTATGGCTACACCTTC. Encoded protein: CSDQQGDYGYTF.

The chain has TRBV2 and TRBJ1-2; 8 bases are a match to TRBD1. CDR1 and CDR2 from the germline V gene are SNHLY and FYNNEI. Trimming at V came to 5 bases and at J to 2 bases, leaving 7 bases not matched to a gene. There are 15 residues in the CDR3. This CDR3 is CASSSQGASNYGYTF. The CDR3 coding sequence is TGTGCCAGCAGTTCCCAGGGGGCATCAAACTATGGCTACACCTTC.